This T cell receptor beta chain was captured in a study of vaccination and CD4 T cells after COVID-19. The sample's treatment: approximately 11-day PBMC culture with coronavirus spike peptide pools or control peptides (ViraFEST assay). It was before the COVID-19 pandemic (2011-2018) that the unexposed donor's CD4+ T cells were collected. Once obtained from cultured CD4+ T cells, the DNA was sequenced using the Oncomine TCR Beta short-read assay. TCRdb independently ran MiXCR on the PCR reads; one entry per CDR3 protein. This repertoire shows thousands of distinct CDR3 sequences, approximately 46% found once; its top ten account for around a third. CDR3 length equals 17 residues. Germline values: CDR1 SGHTA, CDR2 FQGTGA. A remark on this clonotype: Its antigen is unknown. The junction shows a germline mismatch at one end, possibly a read error.

This receptor was identified in a human donor in good health. V usage is TRBV7-3 and J usage is TRBJ2-7, with 8 bases that match TRBD1. Sequencing was carried out using CD4+ T cells from blood, cultured in vitro. CDR3 sequence: CASSLTPRQGRMDEQYF. The CDR3 nucleotides are TGTGCCAGCAGCCTAACTCCGAGACAGGGGAGAATGGACGAGCAGTACTTC.